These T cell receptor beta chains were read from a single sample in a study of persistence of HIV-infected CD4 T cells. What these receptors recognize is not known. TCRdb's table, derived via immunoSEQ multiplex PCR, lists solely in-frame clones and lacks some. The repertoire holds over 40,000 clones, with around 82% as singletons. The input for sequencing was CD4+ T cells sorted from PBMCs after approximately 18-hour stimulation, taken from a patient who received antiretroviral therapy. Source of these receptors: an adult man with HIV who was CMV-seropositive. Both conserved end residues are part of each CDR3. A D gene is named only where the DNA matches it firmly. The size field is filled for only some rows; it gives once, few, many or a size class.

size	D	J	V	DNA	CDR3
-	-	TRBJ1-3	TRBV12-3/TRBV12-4	TGTGCCAGCAGCCTTATAGCGGGAAACACCATATATTTT	CASSLIAGNTIYF
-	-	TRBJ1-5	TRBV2	TGTGCCAGCAGTGAAATGTGGGGTGGGGTAGCTCCCCAGCATTTT	CASSEMWGGVAPQHF
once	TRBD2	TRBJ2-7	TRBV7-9	TGTGCCAGCAGCTCGACTAGCGGAGGATCCTACGAGCAGTACTTC	CASSSTSGGSYEQYF
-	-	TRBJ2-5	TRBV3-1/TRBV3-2	TGTGCCAGCAGCCAACATGGTCCGGGGAGAGAGACCCAGTACTTC	CASSQHGPGRETQYF
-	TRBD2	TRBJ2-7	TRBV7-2	TGTGCCAGCAGGGGAGGGACTAGCGGGAGAGGAGGCTCCTACGAGCAGTACTTC	CASRGGTSGRGGSYEQYF
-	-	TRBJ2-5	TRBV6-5	TGTGCCAGCAGTACGCGATCAGCCCAGTACTTC	CASSTRSAQYF
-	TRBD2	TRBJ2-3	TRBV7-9	TGTGCCAGCAGCGCTCGGACTAGCGGGGCTATATATAGCACAGATACGCAGTATTTT	CASSARTSGAIYSTDTQYF
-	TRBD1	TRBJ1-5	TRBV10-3	TGTGCCATCAGTGCCGCAGGGGGACAGCCCCAGCATTTT	CAISAAGGQPQHF
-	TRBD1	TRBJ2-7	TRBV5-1	TGCGCCAGTCGGACAGGGAACTACGAGCAGTACTTC	CASRTGNYEQYF
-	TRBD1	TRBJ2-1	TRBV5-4	TGTGCCAGCACCCTCAGGGGGCCCCACTCGACTAATGAGCAGTTCTTC	CASTLRGPHSTNEQFF
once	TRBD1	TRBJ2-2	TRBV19	TGTGCCAGTAGTATCTCAGGGGGCGCCGGTACCGGGGAGCTGTTTTTT	CASSISGGAGTGELFF
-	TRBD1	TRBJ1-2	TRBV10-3	TGTGCCATCAGTGACCCGCTCGGGACAGGGTCCAACTATGGCTACACCTTC	CAISDPLGTGSNYGYTF
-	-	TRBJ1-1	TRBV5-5	TGTGCCAGCAGCCCGCGGAGTGACACTGAAGCTTTCTTT	CASSPRSDTEAFF
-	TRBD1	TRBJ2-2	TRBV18	TGTGCCAGCTCACCTCCGGGACAGGGGGCCACCAACACCGGGGAGCTGTTTTTT	CASSPPGQGATNTGELFF
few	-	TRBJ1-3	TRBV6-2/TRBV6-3	TGTGCCAGCAGCCCTGTCGGACGGGACTCTGGAAACACCATATATTTT	CASSPVGRDSGNTIYF
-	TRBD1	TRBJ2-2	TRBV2	TGTGCCAGCAGCTACAGGGGTTCGGGCACCGGGGAGCTGTTTTTT	CASSYRGSGTGELFF
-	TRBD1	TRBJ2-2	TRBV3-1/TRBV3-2	TGTGCCAGCAGCCAAATACAGGGGGTGGCCGGGGAGCTGTTTTTT	CASSQIQGVAGELFF
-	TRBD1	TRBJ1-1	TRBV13	TGTGCCAGCAGCCTACCGGGACAGGCTAACACTGAAGCTTTCTTT	CASSLPGQANTEAFF
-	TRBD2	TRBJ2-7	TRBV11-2	TGTGCCAGCAGCTTGACGCGGGAGAGCGAGCAGTACTTC	CASSLTRESEQYF
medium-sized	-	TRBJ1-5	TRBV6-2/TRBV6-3	TGTGCCAGCAGTTACCAAGGACAATTTAATCAGCCCCAGCATTTT	CASSYQGQFNQPQHF
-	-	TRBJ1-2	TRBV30	TGTGCCCGGACCACAGCAGCTAACTATGGCTACACCTTC	CARTTAANYGYTF
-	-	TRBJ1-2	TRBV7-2	TGTGCCAGCAGCTTCCCGGGACGGTCTAACTATGGCTACACCTTC	CASSFPGRSNYGYTF
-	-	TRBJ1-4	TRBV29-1	TGCAGCGCCGCCTGGAGTGAAAAACTGTTTTTT	CSAAWSEKLFF
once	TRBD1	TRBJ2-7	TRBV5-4	TGTGCCAGCAGCGGAGGAGGGACAGGGGTTAGTTACGAGCAGTACTTC	CASSGGGTGVSYEQYF
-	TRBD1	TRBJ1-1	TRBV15	TGTGCCACCAGCAGAGAGACAGGGAGGGCCTTTGAGGCTTTCTTT	CATSRETGRAFEAFF
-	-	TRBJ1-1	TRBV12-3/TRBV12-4	TGTGCCAGCAGTGATCGGGAGCCTCCTGAAGCTTTCTTT	CASSDREPPEAFF
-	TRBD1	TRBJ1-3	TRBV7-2	TGTGCCAGCAGCTCCACAGGGGGCTGGGAAGGAAACACCATATATTTT	CASSSTGGWEGNTIYF
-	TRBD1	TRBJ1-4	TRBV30	TGTGCCTGGAGCCTGACAGGGCGTGGTAATGAAAAACTGTTTTTT	CAWSLTGRGNEKLFF
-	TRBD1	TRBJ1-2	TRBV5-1	TGCGCCAGCAGCTTGGCGGGACAGGGTCGCGGCTACACCTTC	CASSLAGQGRGYTF
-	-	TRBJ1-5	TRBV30	TGTGCCTGGAGGTCAGATTGGAATCAGCCCCAGCATTTT	CAWRSDWNQPQHF
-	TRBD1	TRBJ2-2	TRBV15	TGTGCCACCAGCAGAGGAGGGGGCCTCACCGGGGAGCTGTTTTTT	CATSRGGGLTGELFF
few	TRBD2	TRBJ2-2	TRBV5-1	TGCGCCAGCAGCCTCCCTAGCGGACACGACACCGGGGAGCTGTTTTTT	CASSLPSGHDTGELFF
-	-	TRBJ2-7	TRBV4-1	TGCGCCAGCAGCCCTACGGTGAGCTCCTACGAGCAGTACTTC	CASSPTVSSYEQYF
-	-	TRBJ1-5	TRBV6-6	TGTGCCAGCAGTTATCGTGAGAGCCAGCCCCAGCATTTT	CASSYRESQPQHF
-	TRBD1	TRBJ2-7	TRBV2	TGTGCCAGCAGCGCCTCCACCGGGACAGGGGATATTGTCGGGTCCTACGAGCAGTACTTC	CASSASTGTGDIVGSYEQYF
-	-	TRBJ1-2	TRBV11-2	TGTGCCAGCAGCTACAGGGCTGGCTATGGCTACACCTTC	CASSYRAGYGYTF
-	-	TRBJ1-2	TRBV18	TGTGCCAGCTCACGGGACCTATCTAACTATGGCTACACCTTC	CASSRDLSNYGYTF
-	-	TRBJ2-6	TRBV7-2	TGTGCCAGCAGCTTAACCTACAGGACTGGGGCCAACGTCCTGACTTTC	CASSLTYRTGANVLTF
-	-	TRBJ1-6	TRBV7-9	TGTGCCAGCAGCTCCTTATCTGGGTATAATTCACCCCTCCACTTT	CASSSLSGYNSPLHF
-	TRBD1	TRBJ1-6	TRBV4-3	TGCGCCAGCAGCCAAGCCGGCGGGACAGGGACCCATAATTCACCCCTCCACTTT	CASSQAGGTGTHNSPLHF
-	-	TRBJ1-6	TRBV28	TGTGCCAGCAGGCAGGAGAATTCACCCCTCCACTTT	CASRQENSPLHF
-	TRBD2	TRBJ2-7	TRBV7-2	TGTGCCAGCAGCTTACCCGGACTAGCGGCCGAGCAGTACTTC	CASSLPGLAAEQYF
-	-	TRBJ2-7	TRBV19	TGTGCCAGTAGTATGGCAGGGCGGGCGCAGTACTTC	CASSMAGRAQYF
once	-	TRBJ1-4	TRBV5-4	TGTGCCAGCAGCCGCGATATAGCTGAAAAACTGTTTTTT	CASSRDIAEKLFF
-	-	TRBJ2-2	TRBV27	TGTGCCAGCACTCCTTCAACAGGGACGGGGGAGCTGTTTTTT	CASTPSTGTGELFF
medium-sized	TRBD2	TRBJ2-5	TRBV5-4	TGTGCCAGCAGCTACGGGACTAGCGGGAGGGGGGTAGAGACCCAGTACTTC	CASSYGTSGRGVETQYF
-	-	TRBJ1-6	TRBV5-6	TGTGCCAGCAGCTTGGAAGTCTATTCACCCCTCCACTTT	CASSLEVYSPLHF
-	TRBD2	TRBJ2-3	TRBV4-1	TGCGCCAGCAGCCAAGGACTAGCGGGGGATACGCAGTATTTT	CASSQGLAGDTQYF
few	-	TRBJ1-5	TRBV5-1	TGCGCCAGCAGCTTGGAGGGAATCGGCAATCAGCCCCAGCATTTT	CASSLEGIGNQPQHF
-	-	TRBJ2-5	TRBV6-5	TGTGCCAGCAGTTACTCTAGGGGACGCCCGTCGACCCAGTACTTC	CASSYSRGRPSTQYF
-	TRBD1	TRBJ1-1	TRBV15	TGTGCCACCAGCAGGGGGACAGCGAACACTGAAGCTTTCTTT	CATSRGTANTEAFF
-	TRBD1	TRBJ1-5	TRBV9	TGTGCCAGCAGCGTCGGGACAGGGCATCAGCCCCAGCATTTT	CASSVGTGHQPQHF
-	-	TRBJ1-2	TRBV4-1	TGCGCCAGCAGCCAAGAGCTGCGGGGGCCCTTAGTACGCTACACCTTC	CASSQELRGPLVRYTF
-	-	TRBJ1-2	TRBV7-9	TGTGCCAGCAGCTTAGGGTCCTATGGCTACACCTTC	CASSLGSYGYTF
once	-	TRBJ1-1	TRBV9	TGTGCCAGCAGCGTAGCTTCGGGGACACTGAACACTGAAGCTTTCTTT	CASSVASGTLNTEAFF
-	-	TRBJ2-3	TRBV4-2	TGTGCCAGCAGCCAAGCCGTTGGGGGTGGCACAGATACGCAGTATTTT	CASSQAVGGGTDTQYF
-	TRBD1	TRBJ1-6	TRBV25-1	TGTGCCCACGGTCCCGGGACAGGGAAAGATAATTCACCCCTCCACTTT	CAHGPGTGKDNSPLHF